This T cell receptor (beta chain) was observed in a study of blood T cell repertoires in COVID-19. The length of the CDR3 is 11 residues. V was trimmed by 7 bases and J by 4 bases, leaving 7 bases between them. Original methodology: By means of reference gene primer amplification, nucleated cell counts were estimated. Generated by immunoSEQ multiplex PCR, the TCRdb table keeps only in-frame clones and is missing some. V and J calls and clone size are those listed in that table; D and trimming were worked out from the DNA. The repertoire includes 150,000 to 200,000 clones, 75% to 90% of them detected once, and about 3.4% sits in the top ten. Enrolled through a virtual design, the participants were between roughly 18 and 95 years of age and came from under 30 US areas. Donors were grouped by their self-reported clinical history. The recovered donors of Cohort 3 showed two negative PCRs, clearance, or symptom resolution.

The sequenced sample was PBMCs or T cells enriched from blood (not recorded which). The chain links TRBV12-3 or TRBV12-4 to TRBJ1-1, with D perhaps matching TRBD1 (5 bases). The receptor was isolated from a woman in her fifties or sixties who had recovered from COVID-19. The CDR3 region is CASTDSTEAFF. The DNA for the CDR3 is TGTGCCAGCACCGACAGCACTGAAGCTTTCTTT.